One sample yielded the 10 T cell receptor beta chains listed below, sequenced in a study of blood T cell repertoires in COVID-19. Sequenced by immunoSEQ multiplex PCR; TCRdb stores in-frame clones only, minus some. The table lists hundreds of thousands of clones, 85% to 90% of them singletons, with about 1.7% in the top ten. Sequencing used PBMCs or T cells enriched from blood (not recorded which). The receptors shown here come from a woman aged 18-29 years with acute COVID-19.

This clone was observed a single time. The chain uses TRBV30 and TRBJ2-7; no reliable D call. The germline V gene encodes CDR1 GTSNPN and CDR2 SVGIG (reference sequence). The ends were cut back, 0 bases at V and 4 bases at J, with 4 bases in the middle. CDR3 length: 11 amino acids. In DNA, the CDR3 is TGTGCCTGGAGTGTACATTACGAGCAGTACTTC. Amino acids: CAWSVHYEQYF.

This rearrangement joins TRBV27 to TRBJ1-6, with 7 bases that match TRBD1. In germline, CDR1 is MNHEY, CDR2 SMNVEV (reference sequence). The CDR3 contains 15 residues. J gave up 3 bases and V 8 bases, and 7 bases lay outside the gene matches. Here the CDR3 reads CASGSGTVYNSPLHF. The CDR3 bases are TGTGCCAGCGGATCCGGGACAGTCTATAATTCACCCCTCCACTTT.

The V gene is TRBV2, the J gene TRBJ2-3; 12 nucleotides agree with TRBD2. V dropped 2 bases and J dropped 6; count of bases not matched to a gene: 12. Germline lookup yields CDR1 SNHLY and CDR2 FYNNEI. CDR3 length equals 18 residues. This CDR3 reads CASSEPLAGGPRVDTQYF. The CDR3 region has the DNA TGTGCCAGCAGTGAACCCCTAGCGGGAGGGCCACGGGTTGATACGCAGTATTTT.

The chain recombines TRBV3-1 (or the pseudogene TRBV3-2) with TRBJ2-1, with D possibly being TRBD2 (7 bases). This CDR3 is 12 amino acids long. CDR1 LGHDT and CDR2 YNNKEL come from the germline V gene (reference sequence). Trimming left V 1 base short and J 14 bases short, with 12 bases between. In DNA, the CDR3 is TGTGCCAGCAGCCAAGGGGGGCGGGAGAAGTTCTTC. It codes for CASSQGGREKFF.

This sequence joins TRBV5-4 and TRBJ1-4; no reliable D call. Germline CDR1 is SGHNT and CDR2 is YYREEE (reference sequence). V was pared by 1 base and J by 0 bases, with 7 bases between. CDR3 size: 15 residues. The CDR3 sequence: CASSLYQATNEKLFF. CDR3 nucleotide sequence: TGTGCCAGCAGCTTGTACCAGGCAACTAATGAAAAACTGTTTTTT.

This rearrangement joins TRBV27 to TRBJ2-3; TRBD2 might be the D (6 bases). V was shortened by 5 bases and J by 6 bases, with 18 bases between the two germline ends. CDR3 length: 15 amino acids. CDR1 MNHEY and CDR2 SMNVEV come from the germline V gene (reference sequence). The CDR3 reads CASSLPQSGVDTQYF. Written as DNA, the CDR3 is TGTGCCAGCAGTCTCCCCCAATCGGGAGTGGATACGCAGTATTTT.

The CDR3: CASSLRQGIDEQYF. In DNA, the CDR3 is TGTGCCAGCAGCCTCCGACAGGGTATCGACGAGCAGTACTTC. This chain links TRBV3-1 (or the pseudogene TRBV3-2) with TRBJ2-7, with 7 nucleotides matching TRBD1. V shed 4 bases, J shed 5 bases, and the junction held 8 bases outside the gene matches. CDR3 length: 14 residues. The germline V gene has CDR1 LGHDT and CDR2 YNNKEL (reference sequence).

The chain carries TRBV10-2 and TRBJ2-7; 9 positions match TRBD2. CDR3 length: 16 residues. Germline V CDR1 and CDR2: WSHSY, SAAADI. V dropped 3 bases and J dropped 7; count of bases not matched to a gene: 13. CDR3: CASSDPAAGGLGEQYF. The CDR3 DNA reads TGCGCCAGCAGTGACCCGGCCGCGGGAGGGCTTGGAGAGCAGTACTTC.

This clone was picked up one time. This chain links TRBV9 with TRBJ1-2, with 8 bases aligning to TRBD1. V shed 4 bases and J 4 bases; nucleotides not matched to a gene: 6. The V gene's germline CDR1 is SGDLS and CDR2 YYNGEE. This CDR3 contains 14 residues. The CDR3 loop reads CASSYTGGPYGYTF. The CDR3 region has the DNA TGTGCCAGCAGCTACACAGGGGGACCCTATGGCTACACCTTC.

The genes are TRBV3-1 (or the pseudogene TRBV3-2) and TRBJ2-7; TRBD1 matches at 9 bases. V dropped 3 bases and J dropped 6; count of bases not matched to a gene: 9. Germline V CDR1 and CDR2: LGHDT, YNNKEL (reference sequence). The CDR3 is made up of 15 amino acids. CDR3: CASSHRTGATPEQYF. The DNA of the CDR3 is TGTGCCAGCAGCCATAGGACAGGGGCTACTCCCGAGCAGTACTTC.